This T cell receptor (beta chain) was retrieved from a study of blood T cell repertoires in COVID-19. In the study overall: Both acute and convalescent COVID-19 samples were obtained from the United States, Italy and Spain. Sources were T cells, B-cell-depleted T cells, or PBMCs; the material itself was cDNA or gDNA.

This clone occurred a few times. Authors' data handling: Estimation of nucleated cell counts relied on the amplification of reference gene primers. The method was immunoSEQ multiplex PCR; TCRdb's version includes in-frame clones alone and lacks a portion of them. V, J and clone size were drawn from that table, and D and trimming were deduced from the DNA. The sample shows over 200,000 clones, approximately 88% of them seen only once. The V end lost 4 bases, the J end lost 9 bases, and 22 bases lay between the germline ends. This CDR3 spans 16 amino acids. Germline V gene data show CDR1 as SGHDN and CDR2 as FVKESK.

Sequencing input: peripheral blood. The chain carries TRBV14 and TRBJ2-4, with D perhaps matching TRBD1 (6 bases). This clonotype was sampled from a man between 60 and 75 years old who had recovered from COVID-19. The CDR3 spells CASSPTGLRSFGIQYF. The DNA of the CDR3 is TGTGCCAGCAGCCCAACAGGGCTCCGATCTTTCGGCATTCAGTACTTC.